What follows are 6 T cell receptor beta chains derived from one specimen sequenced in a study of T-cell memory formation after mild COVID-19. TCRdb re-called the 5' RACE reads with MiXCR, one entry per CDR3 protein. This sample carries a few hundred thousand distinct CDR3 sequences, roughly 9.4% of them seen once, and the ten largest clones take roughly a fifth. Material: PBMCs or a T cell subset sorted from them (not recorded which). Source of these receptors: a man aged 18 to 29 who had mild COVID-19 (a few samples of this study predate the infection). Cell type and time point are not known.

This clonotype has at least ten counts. The CDR3 coding sequence is TGTGCCAGCAGCTTAGCGGGACTAGTAGATACGCAGTATTTT. This translates into CASSLAGLVDTQYF. This chain connects TRBV7-9 to TRBJ2-3, with TRBD2 matching over 8 bases. Germline lookup yields CDR1 SEHNR and CDR2 FQNEAQ (reference sequence). V gave up 0 bases and J gave up 5 bases; unmatched junction bases: 1. This CDR3 has 14 amino acids.

This CDR3 is CASSKTVQETQYF. The DNA of the CDR3 is TGTGCCAGCAGCAAGACAGTCCAAGAGACCCAGTACTTC. The J gene is TRBJ2-5, the V gene TRBV7-3, with a tentative D call TRBD1 (5 bases). The germline V gene has CDR1 SGHTA and CDR2 FQGTGA. The length of the CDR3 is 13 residues. V was trimmed by 5 bases and J by 1 base, leaving 8 bases between them.

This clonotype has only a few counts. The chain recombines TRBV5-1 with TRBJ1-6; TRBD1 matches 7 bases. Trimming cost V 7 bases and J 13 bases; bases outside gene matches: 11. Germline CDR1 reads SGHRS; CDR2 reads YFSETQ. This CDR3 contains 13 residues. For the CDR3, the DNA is TGCGCCAGCTCTGACAGGGCTTCTTCCCCCCTCCACTTT. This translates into CASSDRASSPLHF.

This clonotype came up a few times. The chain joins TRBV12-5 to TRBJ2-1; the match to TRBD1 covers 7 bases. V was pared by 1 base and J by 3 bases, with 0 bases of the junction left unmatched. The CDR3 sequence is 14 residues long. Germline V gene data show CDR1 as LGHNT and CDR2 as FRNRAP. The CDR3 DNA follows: TGTGCTAGTGGTTTGGGACAGGGCTACAATGAGCAGTTCTTC. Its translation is CASGLGQGYNEQFF.

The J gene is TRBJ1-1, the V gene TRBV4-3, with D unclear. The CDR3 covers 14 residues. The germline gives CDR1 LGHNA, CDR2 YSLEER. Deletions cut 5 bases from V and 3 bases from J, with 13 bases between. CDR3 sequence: CASSLFPTDTEAFF. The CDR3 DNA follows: TGCGCCAGCAGCTTATTTCCAACGGACACTGAAGCTTTCTTT.

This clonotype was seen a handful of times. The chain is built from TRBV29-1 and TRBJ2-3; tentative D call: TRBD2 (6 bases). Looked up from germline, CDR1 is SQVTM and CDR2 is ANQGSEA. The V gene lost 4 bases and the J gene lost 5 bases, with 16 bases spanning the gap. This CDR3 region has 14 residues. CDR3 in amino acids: CSVVGPGGEDTQYF. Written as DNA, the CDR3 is TGCAGCGTTGTAGGTCCCGGGGGAGAAGATACGCAGTATTTT.